The 28 T cell receptor beta chains given below trace back to one sample, sequenced in a study of T cell responses to AZD1222 COVID-19 vaccine (dated by TCRdb to the early 2020s). This specimen's time point label, interpreted: about 28 days (+/-7) after the second vaccine dose. Libraries came from the immunoSEQ multiplex PCR assay. TCRdb took over this immuneACCESS table, retaining in-frame rearrangements with V and J assigned. Such tables are incomplete; in checked studies, under half of the missing clones stem from an unresolved V gene, and the remainder is unexplained. In this sample the table shows around 53,000 clones, 80% to 90% of which occur a single time. The ten largest make up 5.5% to 7% of the sample. The sample was peripheral blood, taken 28 days after the second AZD1222 dose. These receptors were obtained from an adult who received the AZD1222 COVID-19 vaccine.

This clone turned up a few times. This chain connects TRBV5-6 to TRBJ1-4; D perhaps matches TRBD1 (5 bases). V lost 6 bases and J lost 3, with 18 bases in between. CDR3 length: 16 amino acids. From germline, CDR1 is SGHDT and CDR2 YYEEEE. CDR3 in DNA: TGTGCCAGCACCCGGGGAGCGGGGGTAGCTAATGAAAAACTGTTTTTT. This codes for CASTRGAGVANEKLFF. Using reference TRBV5-6 and TRBJ1-4 for the parts outside the CDR3, the full variable domain is DAGVTQSPTHLIKTRGQQVTLRCSPKSGHDTVSWYQQALGQGPQFIFQYYEEEERQRGNFPDRFSGHQFPNYSSELNVNALLLGDSALYLCASTRGAGVANEKLFFGSGTQLSVL.

The gene calls are TRBV5-4 and TRBJ2-1; possibly TRBD1 or TRBD2 for D (5 bases each). V lost 4 bases to trimming and J lost 6 bases, with 20 bases between them. Germline V gene data show CDR1 as SGHNT and CDR2 as YYREEE (reference sequence). The CDR3 has 16 amino acids. The CDR3 loop reads CASSPLRDGRTNEQFF. In nucleotides, the CDR3 is TGTGCCAGCAGCCCGCTCCGGGACGGTCGAACCAATGAGCAGTTCTTC. Together with reference TRBV5-4 and TRBJ2-1, the CDR3 gives the full variable domain: ETGVTQSPTHLIKTRGQQVTLRCSSQSGHNTVSWYQQALGQGPQFIFQYYREEENGRGNFPPRFSGLQFPNYSSELNVNALELDDSALYLCASSPLRDGRTNEQFFGPGTRLTVL.

This chain links TRBV18 with TRBJ2-1; D perhaps matches TRBD2 (6 bases). The CDR3 loop spans 15 amino acids. The germline V gene encodes CDR1 KGHSH and CDR2 LQKENI. Trimming took off 2 bases at V and 0 bases at J, with 8 bases between the two ends. The CDR3 sequence is CASSPGGSSYNEQFF. In nucleotides, the CDR3 is TGTGCCAGCTCACCAGGGGGGAGCTCCTACAATGAGCAGTTCTTC.

The V gene is TRBV6-1, the J gene TRBJ1-2; the D gene is possibly TRBD1 (6 bases). Trimming stripped 6 bases from V and 4 bases from J, with 12 bases between. The germline V gene has CDR1 MNHNS and CDR2 SASEGT. The CDR3 extends over 13 amino acids. The CDR3 sequence is CASSVGQSYGYTF. The CDR3 coding sequence is TGTGCCAGCAGCGTAGGACAGTCCTATGGCTACACCTTC.

The gene calls are TRBV7-3 and TRBJ2-5, with 10 bases identical to TRBD1. This CDR3 spans 18 amino acids. V gave up 3 bases and J gave up 1 base; unmatched junction bases: 11. CDR1 is SGHTA, CDR2 FQGTGA, per germline. CDR3 nucleotides: TGTGCCAGCAGCTTTGGGCCCCCGGGACAGGGGTCCCAAGAGACCCAGTACTTC. This codes for CASSFGPPGQGSQETQYF.

V usage is TRBV5-1 and J usage is TRBJ2-5, with D possibly being TRBD1 (5 bases). V was shortened by 1 base and J by 2 bases, with 6 bases between the two germline ends. The CDR3 is 13 amino acids. Looked up from germline, CDR1 is SGHRS and CDR2 is YFSETQ. The CDR3: CASSLSGQETQYF. The CDR3 coding sequence is TGCGCCAGCAGCTTGTCAGGGCAAGAGACCCAGTACTTC.

The chain uses TRBV20-1 and TRBJ1-1; TRBD1 aligns across 10 bases. Unmatched junction bases numbered 5, after V lost 3 bases and J lost 7 bases. The CDR3 covers 13 residues. CDR1 and CDR2 (germline): DFQATT, SNEGSKA (reference sequence). The CDR3 bases are TGCAGTGCTAGTCCCGGGACAGGGGTTGAAGCTTTCTTT. It translates to CSASPGTGVEAFF.

This chain uses TRBV11-2 with TRBJ2-1, with D unresolved. Germline loops: CDR1 SGHAT, CDR2 FQNNGV. The CDR3 totals 12 residues. Trimming cost V 1 base and J 10 bases, with 8 bases left between them. This chain's CDR3 is CASSLVGREQFF. DNA for the CDR3: TGTGCCAGCAGCTTAGTCGGGCGGGAGCAGTTCTTC.

The rearrangement uses TRBV5-4 and TRBJ2-7; 7 bases align to TRBD1. CDR1 and CDR2 from the germline V gene are SGHNT and YYREEE (reference sequence). The CDR3 length is 12 residues. After removal of 9 bases from V and 6 bases from J, the junction contained 9 bases not matched to a gene. The CDR3 is CATGQRAGEQYF. The CDR3 DNA reads TGTGCCACGGGACAGAGGGCTGGCGAGCAGTACTTC.

The chain couples TRBV6-2 or TRBV6-3 to TRBJ1-1; TRBD1 might be the D (6 bases). Germline lookup yields CDR1 MNHEY and CDR2 SVGEGT. V was shortened by 6 bases and J by 4 bases, with 21 bases between the two germline ends. This CDR3 region has 16 residues. The CDR3 sequence: CASSPRGGLRGTEAFF. The CDR3 coding sequence is TGTGCCAGCAGCCCTCGAGGGGGACTCCGGGGCACTGAAGCTTTCTTT.

This chain connects TRBV5-1 to TRBJ2-7; TRBD2 aligns across 10 bases. This CDR3 region has 14 residues. The germline V gene encodes CDR1 SGHRS and CDR2 YFSETQ. Germline trimming cut 5 bases from V and 6 bases from J; bases unmatched to any gene: 8. Here the CDR3 reads CASRLAGEGTEQYF. The CDR3 nucleotides read TGCGCCAGCAGGCTAGCGGGAGAGGGGACCGAGCAGTACTTC.

The chain carries TRBV5-1 and TRBJ1-4, with 7 bases lining up with TRBD1. The J segment lost 4 bases and the V segment lost 2 bases, leaving 2 bases of the junction unmatched. Germline V lookup: CDR1 SGHRS, CDR2 YFSETQ. The CDR3 has 14 amino acids. The CDR3 region is CASSFRGYNEKLFF. CDR3 nucleotides: TGCGCCAGCAGCTTCAGGGGGTATAATGAAAAACTGTTTTTT.

V and J are TRBV19 and TRBJ1-4; 7 nucleotides match TRBD1. The CDR3 spans 15 residues. The germline V gene encodes CDR1 LNHDA and CDR2 SQIVND (reference sequence). V dropped 5 bases and J dropped 5; count of bases not matched to a gene: 8. CDR3 coding DNA: TGTGCCAGTAGTCCCCGACAGGGAGAGAATGAAAAACTGTTTTTT. Protein: CASSPRQGENEKLFF.

The chain carries TRBV29-1 and TRBJ2-3; possibly TRBD2 for D (6 bases). The V gene's germline CDR1 is SQVTM and CDR2 ANQGSEA. The CDR3 extends over 12 amino acids. The CDR3 region is CLGLTSTDTQYF. The CDR3 nucleotides are TGCTTGGGACTTACCAGCACAGATACGCAGTATTTT.

V gene TRBV11-2 combines with J gene TRBJ1-3, with D unclear. The CDR3 spans 14 residues. Trimming took off 5 bases at V and 0 bases at J, with 8 bases between the two ends. Germline V gene lookup returns CDR1 SGHAT and CDR2 FQNNGV. The chain's CDR3 is CASSPTFSGNTIYF. The CDR3 DNA sequence: TGTGCCAGCAGCCCTACATTCTCTGGAAACACCATATATTTT.

The J gene is TRBJ1-3, the V gene TRBV28, with TRBD1 matching 7 bases. Trimming removed 5 bases from V and 4 bases from J; junction bases left unmatched: 5. This CDR3 spans 14 amino acids. The germline V gene has CDR1 MDHEN and CDR2 SYDVKM. The CDR3 DNA sequence: TGTGCCAGCAGTGGACAGGTTGGGGGAAACACCATATATTTT. This encodes CASSGQVGGNTIYF.

V and J are TRBV19 and TRBJ1-2; 8 bases fit TRBD1. Per the germline V gene, CDR1 is LNHDA and CDR2 is SQIVND (reference sequence). V lost 5 bases to trimming and J lost 8 bases; unmatched junction nucleotides: 10. CDR3 length: 14 amino acids. As DNA, the CDR3 is TGTGCCAGTAGTGAGGACAGGGTTTCCCGGGGCTACACCTTC. It specifies CASSEDRVSRGYTF.

The chain uses TRBV7-2 and TRBJ2-1, with 8 bases matching TRBD2. Germline assignment: CDR1 SGHTA and CDR2 FQGNSA. This CDR3 has 15 amino acids. The junction had 4 bases not matched to a gene; V was cut back by 0 bases and J by 6 bases. For the CDR3, the DNA is TGTGCCAGCAGCTTAGCGAGCGGGAGTATCAATGAGCAGTTCTTC. This gives the protein CASSLASGSINEQFF.

The chain employs TRBV2 and TRBJ2-7; 9 bases match TRBD1. V gave up 7 bases and J gave up 2 bases; unmatched junction bases: 6. This CDR3 has 14 amino acids. CDR1 and CDR2 (germline): SNHLY, FYNNEI. CDR3: CASTQTGGPYEQYF. For the CDR3, the DNA is TGTGCCAGCACCCAGACAGGGGGTCCCTACGAGCAGTACTTC.

The chain recombines TRBV28 with TRBJ2-3; D remains unclear. From germline, CDR1 is MDHEN and CDR2 SYDVKM. The CDR3 covers 12 residues. Trimming removed 2 bases from V and 6 bases from J, with 6 bases in between. CDR3 sequence: CASSLTTDTQYF. The CDR3 DNA reads as TGTGCCAGCAGTTTAACCACGGATACGCAGTATTTT.

The V gene is TRBV12-5, the J gene TRBJ1-4; D possibly corresponds to TRBD1 (5 bases). The CDR3 is 13 amino acids. The V end was cut by 2 bases, the J end by 8 bases, with 9 bases between. Per the germline V gene, CDR1 is LGHNT and CDR2 is FRNRAP. The CDR3 loop reads CASGLQDNEKLFF. DNA for the CDR3: TGTGCTAGTGGTTTGCAGGACAACGAAAAACTGTTTTTT.

The chain is built from TRBV6-4 and TRBJ2-7; maybe TRBD1 (6 bases). Germline loops: CDR1 MRHNA, CDR2 SNTAGT. The CDR3 has 14 residues. V dropped 6 bases and J dropped 3 bases, with 15 bases sitting between them. For the CDR3, the DNA is TGTGCCAGCAGCGACCTTGGACAGCTCTACGAGCAGTACTTC. Its protein is CASSDLGQLYEQYF.

This chain joins TRBV9 and TRBJ2-3; the D gene is possibly TRBD1 (6 bases). V was pared by 4 bases and J by 4 bases, with 13 bases between. CDR1 SGDLS and CDR2 YYNGEE come from the germline V gene. The CDR3 consists of 14 residues. The CDR3 sequence: CASSPNRVPDTQYF. Written as DNA, the CDR3 is TGTGCCAGCAGCCCAAACAGGGTTCCAGATACGCAGTATTTT.

The genes are TRBV30 and TRBJ2-7; 10 nucleotides match TRBD1. The junction had 8 bases not matched to a gene; V was cut back by 0 bases and J by 12 bases. Germline CDR1 and CDR2: GTSNPN and SVGIG (reference sequence). The CDR3 extends over 13 amino acids. The CDR3 spells CAWSVRGDRGGYF. In DNA form, the CDR3 reads TGTGCCTGGAGTGTACGGGGGGACAGGGGAGGGTACTTC. Filled out from reference TRBV30 and TRBJ2-7, the complete variable domain reads SQTIHQWPATLVQPVGSPLSLECTVEGTSNPNLYWYRQAAGRGLQLLFYSVGIGQISSEVPQNLSASRPQDRQFILSSKKLLLSDSGFYLCAWSVRGDRGGYFGPGTRLTVT.

The chain uses TRBV6-5 and TRBJ1-1, with 8 positions matching TRBD1. The trim removed 6 bases at V and 5 bases at J, leaving 8 bases unmatched. The germline V gene has CDR1 MNHEY and CDR2 SVGAGI. The CDR3 loop spans 14 amino acids. CDR3 coding DNA: TGTGCCAGCAGGAAAGGACAGGGTCAGACTGAAGCTTTCTTT. It encodes CASRKGQGQTEAFF.

The gene calls are TRBV21-1 and TRBJ1-2. TRBV21-1 is flagged as a pseudogene. This CDR3 is 17 amino acids long. In nucleotides, the CDR3 is TGTGCCAGCAGCAAGACGTTAAGCGGGACAAAAAACTATGGCTACACCTTC. Its protein product is CASSKTLSGTKNYGYTF.

This clone rates as medium-sized. This rearrangement joins TRBV5-6 to TRBJ1-4; D ambiguous. V gave up 0 bases and J gave up 7 bases, with 16 bases separating them. The CDR3 consists of 16 residues. Germline assignment: CDR1 SGHDT and CDR2 YYEEEE. The CDR3 sequence is CASSLGSGRESEKLFF. The CDR3 region has the DNA TGTGCCAGCAGCTTGGGTTCAGGTCGCGAGAGTGAAAAACTGTTTTTT. The full variable domain, with the rest looked up from reference TRBV5-6 and TRBJ1-4, is DAGVTQSPTHLIKTRGQQVTLRCSPKSGHDTVSWYQQALGQGPQFIFQYYEEEERQRGNFPDRFSGHQFPNYSSELNVNALLLGDSALYLCASSLGSGRESEKLFFGSGTQLSVL.

There are a few counts of this clone. The chain combines TRBV7-9 with TRBJ2-7, with D perhaps matching TRBD2 (6 bases). The CDR3 runs to 15 residues. Trimming took 1 base from V and 2 from J, leaving 12 bases between them. In germline, CDR1 is SEHNR, CDR2 FQNEAQ (reference sequence). The CDR3 loop is CASSLVGPGAYEQYF. The CDR3 nucleotides are TGTGCCAGCAGCTTAGTCGGGCCGGGGGCCTACGAGCAGTACTTC.